Below are 21 T cell receptor beta chains sequenced from a single sample in a study of shared clonotypes between healthy human individuals. TCRdb's table, derived via immunoSEQ multiplex PCR, lists solely in-frame clones and lacks some. The sample contains about 1.5 million clones, 95% to 99% of which appear only once. Sequencing input: naive CD4+ T cells sorted from blood. Subset given: CD45RA+ positively selected. The receptors stem from a man between 25 and 39 years old in good health.

The chain joins TRBV6-5 to TRBJ2-1; D is possibly TRBD2 (5 bases). The CDR3 is 15 residues long. Deletions cut 8 bases from V and 3 bases from J, with 17 bases between. CDR1 MNHEY and CDR2 SVGAGI come from the germline V gene. The CDR3 DNA reads as TGTGCCAGCGTCGCTGGAATAGGACTCTACAATGAGCAGTTCTTC. Protein sequence: CASVAGIGLYNEQFF.

The chain's CDR3 is CATSRQQAPNEKLFF. DNA of the CDR3: TGTGCCACCAGCAGACAACAGGCGCCGAATGAAAAACTGTTTTTT. The gene calls are TRBV15 and TRBJ1-4, with D perhaps TRBD1 (5 bases). CDR3 length: 15 residues. CDR1 and CDR2 from the germline V gene are LNHNV and YYDKDF (reference sequence). The V end was cut by 2 bases, the J end by 5 bases, with 12 bases between. Drawing the rest from reference TRBV15 and TRBJ1-4, the complete variable domain is DAMVIQNPRYQVTQFGKPVTLSCSQTLNHNVMYWYQQKSSQAPKLLFHYYDKDFNNEADTPDNFQSRRPNTSFCFLDIRSPGLGDTAMYLCATSRQQAPNEKLFFGSGTQLSVL.

V is TRBV10-2 and J is TRBJ2-7, with 7 bases lining up with TRBD1. Trimming cost V 7 bases and J 2 bases; bases outside gene matches: 5. The CDR3 consists of 13 residues. Germline-derived CDR1 and CDR2 are WSHSY and SAAADI. This CDR3 reads CASTRTGAYEQYF. The CDR3 coding sequence is TGCGCCAGCACCAGGACAGGAGCCTACGAGCAGTACTTC.

As for this clone: This sample includes further DNA sequences coding for the same CDR3. The chain is built from TRBV5-1 and TRBJ2-5, with D tentatively TRBD2 (5 bases). This CDR3 has 13 residues. Germline V gene sequence: CDR1 SGHRS, CDR2 YFSETQ. V was trimmed by 2 bases and J by 1 base, leaving 6 bases between them. The CDR3 sequence: CASSLGSQETQYF. CDR3 coding DNA: TGCGCCAGCAGCTTAGGGAGCCAAGAGACCCAGTACTTC.

On this clone: This same CDR3 is encoded by further DNA sequences in the sample. CDR3 coding DNA: TGTGCCAGCAGTTATAGGGGCTCCTACGAGCAGTACTTC. It specifies CASSYRGSYEQYF. The rearrangement links TRBV6-5 to TRBJ2-7; D may be TRBD1 (5 bases). The CDR3 is 13 amino acids. V dropped 3 bases and J dropped 0 bases, with 6 bases sitting between them. Germline V gives CDR1 MNHEY, CDR2 SVGAGI.

The chain employs TRBV27 and TRBJ2-1; TRBD2 matches 10 bases. With 3 bases clipped from V and 9 bases from J, the junction kept 8 bases outside the gene matches. The germline gives CDR1 MNHEY, CDR2 SMNVEV (reference sequence). This CDR3 spans 15 amino acids. CDR3 in DNA: TGTGCCAGCAGTTTTTGGCCTAGCGGGAGTGGTGAGCAGTTCTTC. Translating it yields CASSFWPSGSGEQFF.

The J gene is TRBJ2-7, the V gene TRBV10-3; 8 bases fit TRBD1. CDR3 length: 13 amino acids. CDR1 is ENHRY, CDR2 SYGVKD, per germline. V shed 3 bases and J 5 bases; nucleotides not matched to a gene: 3. The CDR3 DNA follows: TGTGCCATCAGTGACAGGGGGCGGGACGAGCAGTACTTC. The encoded protein is CAISDRGRDEQYF.

The chain couples TRBV9 to TRBJ2-3, with D tentatively TRBD2 (5 bases). Trimming left V 4 bases short and J 4 bases short, with 7 bases between. Germline CDR1 is SGDLS and CDR2 is YYNGEE. The CDR3 totals 12 residues. The CDR3 nucleotides are TGTGCCAGCAGCCGGGATGCAGATACGCAGTATTTT. Its protein product is CASSRDADTQYF.

This sequence joins TRBV19 and TRBJ2-7, with 11 nucleotides matching TRBD1. J was trimmed by 3 bases and V by 4 bases; bases with no gene match: 5. The germline V gene encodes CDR1 LNHDA and CDR2 SQIVND (reference sequence). CDR3 length: 15 amino acids. The CDR3 sequence is CASSNPGTGGYEQYF. DNA for the CDR3: TGTGCCAGTAGTAACCCTGGGACAGGGGGCTACGAGCAGTACTTC.

The gene calls are TRBV11-2 and TRBJ2-7, with 7 nucleotides matching TRBD2. Trimming took 1 base from V and 6 from J; bases not matched to a gene: 3. The CDR3 contains 13 residues. CDR1 is SGHAT, CDR2 FQNNGV, per germline. The CDR3 loop reads CASSLVAGVEQYF. The CDR3 bases are TGTGCCAGCAGCTTAGTGGCGGGAGTCGAGCAGTACTTC.

V usage is TRBV10-2 and J usage is TRBJ2-2; TRBD1 agrees at 8 bases. The length of the CDR3 is 15 residues. Losses at the gene ends were 6 bases for V and 0 bases for J; bases not matched to a gene: 3. Germline assignment: CDR1 WSHSY and CDR2 SAAADI. In nucleotides, the CDR3 is TGCGCCAGCAGAGGACAGGGTCCGAACACCGGGGAGCTGTTTTTT. It encodes CASRGQGPNTGELFF.

In the case of this clone: Other DNA sequences in the same sample also yield this CDR3. This chain uses TRBV5-4 with TRBJ2-1, with TRBD1 matching over 11 bases. The CDR3 loop spans 15 amino acids. Germline assignment: CDR1 SGHNT and CDR2 YYREEE (reference sequence). Trimming removed 3 bases from V and 4 bases from J; junction bases left unmatched: 3. The CDR3 region has the DNA TGTGCCAGCAGCTCCCGGGACAGGGGGTACAATGAGCAGTTCTTC. This codes for CASSSRDRGYNEQFF. Looking up the rest from reference TRBV5-4 and TRBJ2-1 gives the full variable domain: ETGVTQSPTHLIKTRGQQVTLRCSSQSGHNTVSWYQQALGQGPQFIFQYYREEENGRGNFPPRFSGLQFPNYSSELNVNALELDDSALYLCASSSRDRGYNEQFFGPGTRLTVL.

The gene calls are TRBV6-5 and TRBJ1-2; no clear D. Germline V gene sequence: CDR1 MNHEY, CDR2 SVGAGI. This CDR3 region has 14 residues. The germline V and J ends were trimmed by 2 bases and 3 bases, with 10 bases remaining between them. The CDR3, as DNA: TGTGCCAGCAGTTACCGGGCCGAACACTATGGCTACACCTTC. Protein product: CASSYRAEHYGYTF.

The chain uses TRBV19 and TRBJ2-6; either TRBD1 or TRBD2 may fit D (5 bases each). Germline values: CDR1 LNHDA, CDR2 SQIVND (reference sequence). Deletions cut 5 bases from V and 2 bases from J, with 13 bases between. The CDR3 covers 16 residues. In DNA form, the CDR3 reads TGTGCCAGTAGTGCCCCATGGGGGACTGGGGCCAACGTCCTGACTTTC. Protein: CASSAPWGTGANVLTF.

This rearrangement joins TRBV2 to TRBJ2-1; no firm D call. The CDR3 sequence is 12 residues long. The V and J ends lost 3 bases and 4 bases respectively, with 4 bases between them. The germline V gene encodes CDR1 SNHLY and CDR2 FYNNEI. DNA of the CDR3: TGTGCCAGCAGTGACTTTTACAATGAGCAGTTCTTC. Translated: CASSDFYNEQFF. Based on the CDR3 plus reference TRBV2 and TRBJ2-1, the full variable domain is EPEVTQTPSHQVTQMGQEVILRCVPISNHLYFYWYRQILGQKVEFLVSFYNNEISEKSEIFDDQFSVERPDGSNFTLKIRSTKLEDSAMYFCASSDFYNEQFFGPGTRLTVL.

The CDR3 DNA is TGTGCCAGCAGCGTCAGGGGGCAAGAGACCCAGTACTTC. The encoded protein is CASSVRGQETQYF. V is TRBV25-1 and J is TRBJ2-5, with 7 bases aligning to TRBD1. The CDR3 has 13 residues. The germline gives CDR1 MGHDK, CDR2 SYGVNS. The trim removed 6 bases at V and 2 bases at J, leaving 3 bases unmatched.

The chain employs TRBV15 and TRBJ1-4, with 8 positions matching TRBD1. Per the germline V gene, CDR1 is LNHNV and CDR2 is YYDKDF (reference sequence). J gave up 3 bases and V 0 bases, and 9 bases lay outside the gene matches. The CDR3 is 18 amino acids. The CDR3 sequence is CATSRDPLPTGANEKLFF. The CDR3 DNA follows: TGTGCCACCAGCAGAGATCCCCTTCCGACAGGGGCTAATGAAAAACTGTTTTTT.

The chain joins TRBV2 to TRBJ2-5; possibly TRBD2 for D (5 bases). CDR1 SNHLY and CDR2 FYNNEI come from the germline V gene. V lost 3 bases, J lost 5 bases, and 19 bases lay in between. The CDR3 has 16 amino acids. The CDR3 DNA reads as TGTGCCAGCAGTGATCTTGGACGGCGGGCTGGGGAGACCCAGTACTTC. Encoded protein: CASSDLGRRAGETQYF.

This clone was observed a few times. CDR3 residues: CASIDRVGTGELFF. The CDR3, as DNA: TGTGCCAGCATTGACAGGGTAGGCACCGGGGAGCTGTTTTTT. This sequence joins TRBV6-1 and TRBJ2-2; 7 nucleotides align to TRBD1. The CDR3 totals 14 residues. Per germline, CDR1 MNHNS and CDR2 SASEGT. Germline trimming cut 7 bases from V and 4 bases from J; bases unmatched to any gene: 6.

This clone showed up just once. The chain links TRBV10-3 to TRBJ1-2; 7 nucleotides match TRBD1. V lost 1 base, J lost 0 bases, and 5 bases stayed unmatched. Germline lookup yields CDR1 ENHRY and CDR2 SYGVKD. The CDR3 totals 16 residues. CDR3 DNA sequence: TGTGCCATCAGTGAGTGGACAGGACAATCTAACTATGGCTACACCTTC. As protein: CAISEWTGQSNYGYTF.

The CDR3 region has the DNA TGTGCCAGCAGCTTGGTGGGACAGGGGGCTAACGAGCAGTACTTC. The encoded protein is CASSLVGQGANEQYF. V usage is TRBV5-5 and J usage is TRBJ2-7, with 12 bases aligning to TRBD1. CDR1 is SGHKS and CDR2 is YYEKEE in the germline V gene (reference sequence). CDR3 length equals 15 residues. V gave up 0 bases and J gave up 5 bases; unmatched junction bases: 3.